The entry that follows covers one TCR beta chain sequence. The antigen remains undetermined. Looked up from germline, CDR1 is MNHEY and CDR2 is SMNVEV (reference sequence). V lost 1 base and J 0 bases, leaving 10 bases between the germline ends. The CDR3 sequence is 15 residues long. Assay: immunoSEQ multiplex PCR; the TCRdb copy retains only in-frame clones and omits some. Counted here are about 48,000 clones, approximately 90% occurring once; the ten biggest clones make up more than 45%. The cohort excluded patients with autoimmune disease history or systemic immunosuppression. This record comes from a study of OX40 agonist ivuxolimab in advanced cancers. Study summary: Dose-escalation cases comprised hepatocellular carcinoma, melanoma, renal cell or head and neck cancer. General observations from the study: With doses of 0.1 to 3.0 mg/kg, CD4+ and CD8+ blood T cells had undergone clonal expansion by week 6.

This specimen consisted of CD4+ or CD8+ T cells sorted from blood, obtained in a trial of the OX40 agonist ivuxolimab. This chain uses TRBV27 with TRBJ2-7; D perhaps matches TRBD2 (6 bases). The sequence came from an adult with an advanced solid tumor such as melanoma, head and neck, liver or kidney cancer. DNA of the CDR3: TGTGCCAGCAGTTTATGGGGGGACGGCTCCTACGAGCAGTACTTC. Its protein product is CASSLWGDGSYEQYF.